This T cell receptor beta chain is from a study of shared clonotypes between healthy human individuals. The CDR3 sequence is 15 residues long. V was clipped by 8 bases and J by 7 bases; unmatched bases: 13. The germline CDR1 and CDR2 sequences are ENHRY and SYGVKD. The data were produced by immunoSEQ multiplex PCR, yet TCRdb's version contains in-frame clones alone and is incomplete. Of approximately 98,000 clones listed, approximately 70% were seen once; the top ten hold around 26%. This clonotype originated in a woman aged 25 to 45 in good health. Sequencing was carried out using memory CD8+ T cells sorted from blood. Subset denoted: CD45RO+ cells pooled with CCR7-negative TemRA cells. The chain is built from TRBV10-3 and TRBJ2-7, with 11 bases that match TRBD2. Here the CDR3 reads CAISDPGLAGREQYF. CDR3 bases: TGTGCCATCTCTGACCCAGGACTAGCGGGTAGGGAGCAGTACTTC.